This T cell receptor beta chain came from a study of T cells in localized non-small cell lung cancer. Overall study results and limits: Adjacent uninvolved lung had the highest clonality, suggesting focused antigen responses. Among the top 100 tumor clones, a median about 59 appeared in adjacent lung. Owing to sequencing of a solitary tumor region, heterogeneity cannot be discounted. Higher T cell density in the blood was associated with longer overall survival, whereas higher adjacent-lung clonality associated with shorter survival.

This CDR3 is built from 15 residues. The germline V gene has CDR1 LGHNA and CDR2 YSLEER. Trimming stripped 0 bases from V and 6 bases from J, with 12 bases between. TCRdb's table, derived via immunoSEQ multiplex PCR, lists solely in-frame clones and lacks some. The table records about 34,000 clones, approximately 91% of them present only once. About this clone: As yet, its antigen is unknown.

This clonotype originated in a woman aged 40 to 75 with stage I lung adenocarcinoma. The V gene is TRBV4-3, the J gene TRBJ2-1; D gene unclear. Source: peripheral blood, taken before any cancer treatment. The CDR3 DNA sequence: TGCGCCAGCAGCCAAGAGCGCCTCCCCCTCAATGAGCAGTTCTTC. This translates into CASSQERLPLNEQFF.